This entry lists 14 T cell receptor beta chains sequenced from one sample in a study of patients and donors after allogeneic stem cell transplantation. TCRdb re-called the RT-PCR reads with MiXCR, one entry per CDR3 protein. The data show under 200,000 distinct CDR3 sequences, approximately 31% seen once. Source material: blood, either unsorted or a sorted T cell fraction (not recorded which). These TCRs come from a human donor who was either an allogeneic HSCT recipient or a stem cell or donor lymphocyte infusion donor (not recorded which). It is not recorded whose cells these are; they may come from a transplant donor.

There are a few counts of this clonotype. The rearrangement joins TRBV20-1 to TRBJ1-5; 7 nucleotides agree with TRBD1. Germline V gives CDR1 DFQATT, CDR2 SNEGSKA (reference sequence). V gave up 3 bases and J gave up 6 bases; unmatched junction bases: 8. The CDR3 extends over 14 amino acids. The CDR3 protein is CSASPRDSGQPQHF. CDR3 coding DNA: TGCAGTGCTAGCCCCCGGGACAGTGGTCAGCCCCAGCATTTT.

This chain uses TRBV4-1 with TRBJ2-1; no clear D gene. This CDR3 region has 15 residues. Per germline, CDR1 MGHRA and CDR2 YSYEKL. V lost 6 bases, J lost 4 bases, and 16 bases lay in between. CDR3 in amino acids: CASSKGMWGYNEQFF. The CDR3 DNA reads as TGCGCCAGCAGTAAAGGAATGTGGGGATACAATGAGCAGTTCTTC.

This rearrangement joins TRBV12-3 or TRBV12-4 to TRBJ1-1; TRBD1 might be the D (5 bases). Trimming took off 6 bases at V and 4 bases at J, with 12 bases between the two ends. The CDR3 runs 13 residues. The DNA for the CDR3 is TGTGCCAGCAGCCAAGCCGGGGGCACTGAAGCTTTCTTT. This gives the protein CASSQAGGTEAFF.

This clonotype was detected ten times or more. This chain uses TRBV15 with TRBJ1-6; D remains ambiguous. The V gene's germline CDR1 is LNHNV and CDR2 YYDKDF (reference sequence). Trimming took off 5 bases at V and 7 bases at J, with 9 bases between the two ends. CDR3 size: 13 residues. The CDR3 region has the DNA TGTGCCACCAGCGGGAGACACAATTCACCCCTCCACTTT. Protein sequence: CATSGRHNSPLHF.

This CDR3 is CATSRDPGGGANVLTF. The CDR3 DNA is TGTGCCACCAGCAGAGATCCGGGTGGTGGGGCCAACGTCCTGACTTTC. The chain has TRBV15 and TRBJ2-6; no reliable D call. This CDR3 spans 16 amino acids. The V end was cut by 0 bases, the J end by 3 bases, with 9 bases between. Germline lookup yields CDR1 LNHNV and CDR2 YYDKDF (reference sequence).

This chain joins TRBV12-3 or TRBV12-4 and TRBJ2-1; D is unclear. V dropped 7 bases and J dropped 5 bases, with 12 bases sitting between them. This CDR3 is 13 amino acids long. CDR3 DNA sequence: TGTGCCAGCATGATTAGGGCCCACAATGAGCAGTTCTTC. It is translated as CASMIRAHNEQFF.

V gene TRBV12-3 or TRBV12-4 combines with J gene TRBJ2-3; no firm D call. The CDR3 is made up of 13 amino acids. V lost 3 bases, J lost 5 bases, and 9 bases lay in between. CDR3 sequence: CASSFKVGDTQYF. CDR3 in DNA: TGTGCCAGCAGTTTTAAAGTCGGAGATACGCAGTATTTT.

This clonotype was counted between two and nine times. The V and J genes are TRBV12-3 or TRBV12-4 and TRBJ2-1; weak D call: TRBD1 (6 bases). Trimming took off 6 bases at V and 1 base at J, with 13 bases between the two ends. The CDR3 is 15 amino acids. The CDR3 region has the DNA TGTGCCAGCAGGCGGTCTCAGGGGTCCTACAATGAGCAGTTCTTC. Its protein is CASRRSQGSYNEQFF.

The gene calls are TRBV2 and TRBJ2-1, with 10 bases lining up with TRBD1. Germline V gene sequence: CDR1 SNHLY, CDR2 FYNNEI. The CDR3 contains 17 residues. V shed 3 bases and J 0 bases; nucleotides not matched to a gene: 5. The CDR3 nucleotides are TGTGCCAGCAGTGAGGGACAGGGGAAGAGCTCCTACAATGAGCAGTTCTTC. Translation gives CASSEGQGKSSYNEQFF.

This rearrangement joins TRBV4-1 to TRBJ2-6; D might be TRBD1 (6 bases). V lost 7 bases and J lost 0, with 10 bases in between. The germline gives CDR1 MGHRA, CDR2 YSYEKL. The CDR3 has 15 residues. The CDR3 region is CASNVGHSGANVLTF. The CDR3 DNA follows: TGCGCCAGCAACGTGGGACACTCTGGGGCCAACGTCCTGACTTTC.

This clonotype was recorded a few times. The V and J genes are TRBV4-3 and TRBJ1-3, with a weak D call TRBD1 (6 bases). The CDR3 has 16 residues. Germline lookup yields CDR1 LGHNA and CDR2 YSLEER. Trimming shortened V by 4 bases and J by 0 bases, and 13 bases separated the two germline ends. The CDR3 protein is CASSPWTVVSGNTIYF. The CDR3 DNA reads as TGCGCCAGCAGCCCCTGGACAGTCGTCTCTGGAAACACCATATATTTT.

The CDR3 nucleotides read TGTGCCAGCACATGGGGGGAGAACACTGAAGCTTTCTTT. Translation gives CASTWGENTEAFF. V gene TRBV6-1 combines with J gene TRBJ1-1; a weak D match, TRBD1 (5 bases). This CDR3 has 13 residues. CDR1 and CDR2 from the germline V gene are MNHNS and SASEGT. V was pared by 7 bases and J by 1 base, with 10 bases between.

This clonotype turned up a few times. The chain has TRBV29-1 and TRBJ2-4; 12 bases fit TRBD1. This CDR3 is 12 amino acids long. V lost 7 bases, J lost 7 bases, and 2 bases stayed unmatched. CDR1 SQVTM and CDR2 ANQGSEA come from the germline V gene. In nucleotides, the CDR3 is TGCAGCGCAGGGACAGGGGGCAACATTCAGTACTTC. Protein: CSAGTGGNIQYF.

This sequence joins TRBV29-1 and TRBJ2-5; D gene unclear. V lost 5 bases and J lost 3, with 13 bases in between. The CDR3 is 13 amino acids. Germline CDR1 SQVTM, CDR2 ANQGSEA. For the CDR3, the DNA is TGCAGCGTTCACCCAAGTGAGAAAGAGACCCAGTACTTC. Protein product: CSVHPSEKETQYF. The whole variable domain, filled in from reference TRBV29-1 and TRBJ2-5, reads SAVISQKPSRDICQRGTSLTIQCQVDSQVTMMFWYRQQPGQSLTLIATANQGSEATYESGFVIDKFPISRPNLTFSTLTVSNMSPEDSSIYLCSVHPSEKETQYFGPGTRLLVL.